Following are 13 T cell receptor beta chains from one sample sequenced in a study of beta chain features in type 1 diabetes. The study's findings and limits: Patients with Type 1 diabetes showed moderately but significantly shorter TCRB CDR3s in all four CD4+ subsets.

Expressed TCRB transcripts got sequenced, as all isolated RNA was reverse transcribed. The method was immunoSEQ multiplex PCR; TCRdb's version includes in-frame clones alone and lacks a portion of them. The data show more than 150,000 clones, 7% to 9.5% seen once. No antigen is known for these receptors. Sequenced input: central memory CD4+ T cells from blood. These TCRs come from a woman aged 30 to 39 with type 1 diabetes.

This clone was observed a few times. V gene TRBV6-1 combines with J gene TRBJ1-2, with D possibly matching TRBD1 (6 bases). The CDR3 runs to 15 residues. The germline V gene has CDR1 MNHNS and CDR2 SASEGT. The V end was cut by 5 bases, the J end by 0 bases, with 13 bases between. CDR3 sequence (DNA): TGTGCCAGCAGTCCCGGACAGACAGCTAACTATGGCTACACCTTC. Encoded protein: CASSPGQTANYGYTF.

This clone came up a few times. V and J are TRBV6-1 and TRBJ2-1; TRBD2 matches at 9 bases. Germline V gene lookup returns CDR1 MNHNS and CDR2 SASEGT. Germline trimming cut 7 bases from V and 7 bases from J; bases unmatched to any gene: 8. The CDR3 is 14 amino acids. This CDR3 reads CASTRTSELNEQFF. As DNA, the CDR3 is TGTGCCAGCACTAGGACTAGCGAATTGAATGAGCAGTTCTTC.

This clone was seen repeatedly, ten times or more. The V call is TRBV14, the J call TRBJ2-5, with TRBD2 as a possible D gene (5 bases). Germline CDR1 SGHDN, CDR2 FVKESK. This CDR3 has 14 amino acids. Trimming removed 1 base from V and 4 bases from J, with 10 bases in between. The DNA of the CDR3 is TGTGCCAGCAGCCAAGTAGCCCTAGCAGAGACCCAGTACTTC. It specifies CASSQVALAETQYF.

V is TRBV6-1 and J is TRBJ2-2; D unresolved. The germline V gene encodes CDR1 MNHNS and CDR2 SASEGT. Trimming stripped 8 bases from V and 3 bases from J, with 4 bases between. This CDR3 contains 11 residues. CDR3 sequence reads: CASRYTGELFF. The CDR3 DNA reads TGTGCCAGCCGGTACACCGGGGAGCTGTTTTTT.

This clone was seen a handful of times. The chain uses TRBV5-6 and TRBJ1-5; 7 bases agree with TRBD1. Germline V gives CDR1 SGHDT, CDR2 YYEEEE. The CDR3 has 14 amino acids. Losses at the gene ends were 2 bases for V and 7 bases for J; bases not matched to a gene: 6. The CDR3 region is CASSLTGAQQPQHF. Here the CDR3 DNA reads TGTGCCAGCAGCTTAACAGGGGCGCAACAGCCCCAGCATTTT.

Here the CDR3 reads CAISESTLLGGYGYTF. In DNA form, the CDR3 reads TGTGCCATCAGTGAGTCGACTCTGTTGGGTGGGTATGGCTACACCTTC. This chain uses TRBV10-3 with TRBJ1-2; no reliable D call. Germline V gene data show CDR1 as ENHRY and CDR2 as SYGVKD. With 0 bases removed from V and 5 bases from J, the gap between germline ends came to 16 bases. This CDR3 spans 16 amino acids.

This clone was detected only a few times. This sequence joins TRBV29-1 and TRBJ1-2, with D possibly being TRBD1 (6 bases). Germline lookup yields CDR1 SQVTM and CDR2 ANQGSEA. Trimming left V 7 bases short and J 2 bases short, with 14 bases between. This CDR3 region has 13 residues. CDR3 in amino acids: CSDRTDSNYGYTF. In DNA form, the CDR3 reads TGCAGCGATAGGACAGACTCCAACTATGGCTACACCTTC.

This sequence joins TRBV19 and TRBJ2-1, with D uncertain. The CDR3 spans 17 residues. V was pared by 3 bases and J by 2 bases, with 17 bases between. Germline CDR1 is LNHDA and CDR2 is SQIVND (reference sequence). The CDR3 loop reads CASSILRSKKPYNEQFF. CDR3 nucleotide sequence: TGTGCCAGTAGTATTCTGAGAAGCAAAAAACCCTACAATGAGCAGTTCTTC.

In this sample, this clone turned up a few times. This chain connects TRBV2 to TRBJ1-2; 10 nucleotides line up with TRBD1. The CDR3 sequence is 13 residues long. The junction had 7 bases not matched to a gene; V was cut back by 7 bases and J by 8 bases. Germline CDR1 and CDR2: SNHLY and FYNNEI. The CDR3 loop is CASNRQGADGYTF. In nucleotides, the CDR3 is TGTGCCAGCAACCGACAGGGGGCCGACGGCTACACCTTC.

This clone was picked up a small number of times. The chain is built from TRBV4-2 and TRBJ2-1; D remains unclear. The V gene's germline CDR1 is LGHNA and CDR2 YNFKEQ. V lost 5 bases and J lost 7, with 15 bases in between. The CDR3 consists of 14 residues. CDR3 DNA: TGTGCCAGCAGCTACGCCCGAGGTACAAATGAGCAGTTCTTC. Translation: CASSYARGTNEQFF.

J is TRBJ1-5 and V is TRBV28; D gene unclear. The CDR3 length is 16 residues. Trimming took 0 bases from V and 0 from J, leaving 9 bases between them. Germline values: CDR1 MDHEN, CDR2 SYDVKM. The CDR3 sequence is CASSLWAVYSNQPQHF. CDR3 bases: TGTGCCAGCAGTTTATGGGCAGTTTATAGCAATCAGCCCCAGCATTTT.

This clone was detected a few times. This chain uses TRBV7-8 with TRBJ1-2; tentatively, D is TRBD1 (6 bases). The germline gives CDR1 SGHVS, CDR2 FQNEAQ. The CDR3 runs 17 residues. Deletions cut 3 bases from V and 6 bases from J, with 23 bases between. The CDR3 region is CASSLGVGGALVDGYTF. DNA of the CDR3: TGTGCCAGCAGCTTGGGGGTAGGGGGGGCGCTCGTAGATGGCTACACCTTC.

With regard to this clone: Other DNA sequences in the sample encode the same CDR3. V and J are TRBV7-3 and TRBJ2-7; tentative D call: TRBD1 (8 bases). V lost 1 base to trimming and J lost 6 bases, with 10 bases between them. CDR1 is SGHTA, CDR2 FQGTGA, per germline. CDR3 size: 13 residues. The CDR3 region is CASSLNRGGEQYF. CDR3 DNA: TGTGCCAGCAGCTTAAACAGGGGGGGCGAGCAGTACTTC.